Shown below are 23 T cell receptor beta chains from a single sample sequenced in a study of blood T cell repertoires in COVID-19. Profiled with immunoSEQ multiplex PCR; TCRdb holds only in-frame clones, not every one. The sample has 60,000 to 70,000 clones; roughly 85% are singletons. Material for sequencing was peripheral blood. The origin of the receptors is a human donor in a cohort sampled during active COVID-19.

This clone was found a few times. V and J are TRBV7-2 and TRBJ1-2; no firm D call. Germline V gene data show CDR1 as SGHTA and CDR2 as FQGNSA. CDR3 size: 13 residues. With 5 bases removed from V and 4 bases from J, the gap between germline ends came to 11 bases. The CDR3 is CASSVRTLYGYTF. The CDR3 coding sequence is TGTGCCAGCAGCGTGCGAACCCTCTATGGCTACACCTTC.

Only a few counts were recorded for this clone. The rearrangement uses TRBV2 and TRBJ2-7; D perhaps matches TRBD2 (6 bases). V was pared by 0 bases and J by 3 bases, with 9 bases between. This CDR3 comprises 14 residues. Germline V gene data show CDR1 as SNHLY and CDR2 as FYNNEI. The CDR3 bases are TGTGCCAGCAGTGAAGCAGGAGGGCGCTACGAGCAGTACTTC. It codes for CASSEAGGRYEQYF. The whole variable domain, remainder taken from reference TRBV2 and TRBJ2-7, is EPEVTQTPSHQVTQMGQEVILRCVPISNHLYFYWYRQILGQKVEFLVSFYNNEISEKSEIFDDQFSVERPDGSNFTLKIRSTKLEDSAMYFCASSEAGGRYEQYFGPGTRLTVT.

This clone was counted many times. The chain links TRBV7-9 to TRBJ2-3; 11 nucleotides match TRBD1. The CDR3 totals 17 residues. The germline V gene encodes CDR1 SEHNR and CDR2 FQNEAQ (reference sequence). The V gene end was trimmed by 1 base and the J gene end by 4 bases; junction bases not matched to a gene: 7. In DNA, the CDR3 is TGTGCCAGCAGCTTAGGCGCGGGGACAGGGGGTTCAGATACGCAGTATTTT. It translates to CASSLGAGTGGSDTQYF.

CDR3 region: CASSRQGMNTEAFF. The CDR3 coding sequence is TGTGCCAGTAGCCGACAGGGCATGAACACTGAAGCTTTCTTT. This chain joins TRBV19 and TRBJ1-1; 7 bases are shared with TRBD1. The CDR3 is made up of 14 amino acids. V dropped 6 bases and J dropped 0; count of bases not matched to a gene: 4. In germline, CDR1 is LNHDA, CDR2 SQIVND (reference sequence).

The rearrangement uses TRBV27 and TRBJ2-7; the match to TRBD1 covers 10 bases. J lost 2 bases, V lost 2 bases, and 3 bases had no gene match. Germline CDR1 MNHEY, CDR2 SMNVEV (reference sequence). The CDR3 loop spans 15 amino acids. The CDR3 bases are TGTGCCAGCAGTTTAGGGGGACAGGGGACCTACGAGCAGTACTTC. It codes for CASSLGGQGTYEQYF.

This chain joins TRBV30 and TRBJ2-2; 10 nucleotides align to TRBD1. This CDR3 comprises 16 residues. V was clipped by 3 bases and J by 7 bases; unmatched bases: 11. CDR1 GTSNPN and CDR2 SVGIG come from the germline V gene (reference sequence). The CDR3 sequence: CAWRPPDRGLVGELFF. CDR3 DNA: TGTGCCTGGAGACCTCCTGACAGGGGGCTGGTCGGGGAGCTGTTTTTT.

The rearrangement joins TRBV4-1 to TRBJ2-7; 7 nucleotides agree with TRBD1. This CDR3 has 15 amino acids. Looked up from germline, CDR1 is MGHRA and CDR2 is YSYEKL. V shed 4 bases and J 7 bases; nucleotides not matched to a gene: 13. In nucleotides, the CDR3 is TGCGCCAGCAGCCTCCTGGACGGTCCAGGGGGTGAGCAGTACTTC. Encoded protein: CASSLLDGPGGEQYF.

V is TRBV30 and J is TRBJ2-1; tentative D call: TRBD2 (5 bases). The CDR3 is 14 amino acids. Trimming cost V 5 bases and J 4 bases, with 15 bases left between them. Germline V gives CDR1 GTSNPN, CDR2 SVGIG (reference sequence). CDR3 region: CAWDGWSGYNEQFF. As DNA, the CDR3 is TGTGCCTGGGATGGGTGGAGCGGTTACAATGAGCAGTTCTTC.

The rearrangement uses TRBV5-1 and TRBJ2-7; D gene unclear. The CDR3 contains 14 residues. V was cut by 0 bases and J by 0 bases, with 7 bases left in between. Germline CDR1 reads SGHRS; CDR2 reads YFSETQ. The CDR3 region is CASSLVLNSYEQYF. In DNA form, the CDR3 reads TGCGCCAGCAGCTTGGTTCTAAACTCCTACGAGCAGTACTTC.

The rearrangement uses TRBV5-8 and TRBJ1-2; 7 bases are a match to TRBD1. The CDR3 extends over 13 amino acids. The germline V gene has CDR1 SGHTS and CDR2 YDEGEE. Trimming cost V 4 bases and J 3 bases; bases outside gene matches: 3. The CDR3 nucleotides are TGTGCCAGCAGCCGGGACAGATACTATGGCTACACCTTC. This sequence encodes CASSRDRYYGYTF.

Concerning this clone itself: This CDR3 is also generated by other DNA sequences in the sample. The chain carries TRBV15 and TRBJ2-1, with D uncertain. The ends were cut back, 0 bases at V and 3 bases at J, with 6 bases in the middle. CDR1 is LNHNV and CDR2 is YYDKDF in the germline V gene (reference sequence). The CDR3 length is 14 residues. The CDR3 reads CATSRDPGYNEQFF. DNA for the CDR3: TGTGCCACCAGCAGAGATCCGGGCTACAATGAGCAGTTCTTC. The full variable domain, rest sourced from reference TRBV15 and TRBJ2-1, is DAMVIQNPRYQVTQFGKPVTLSCSQTLNHNVMYWYQQKSSQAPKLLFHYYDKDFNNEADTPDNFQSRRPNTSFCFLDIRSPGLGDTAMYLCATSRDPGYNEQFFGPGTRLTVL.

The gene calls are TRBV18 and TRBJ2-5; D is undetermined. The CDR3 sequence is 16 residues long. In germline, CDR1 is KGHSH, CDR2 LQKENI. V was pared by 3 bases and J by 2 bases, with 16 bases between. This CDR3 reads CASSPAAWSLQETQYF. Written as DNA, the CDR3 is TGTGCCAGCTCACCCGCAGCCTGGAGTTTACAAGAGACCCAGTACTTC.

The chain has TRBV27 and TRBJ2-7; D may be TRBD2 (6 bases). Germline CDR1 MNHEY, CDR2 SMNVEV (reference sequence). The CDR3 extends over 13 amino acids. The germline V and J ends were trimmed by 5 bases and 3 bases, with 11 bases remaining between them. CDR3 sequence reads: CASSRGGSYEQYF. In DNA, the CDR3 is TGTGCCAGCAGTAGGGGAGGAAGCTACGAGCAGTACTTC.

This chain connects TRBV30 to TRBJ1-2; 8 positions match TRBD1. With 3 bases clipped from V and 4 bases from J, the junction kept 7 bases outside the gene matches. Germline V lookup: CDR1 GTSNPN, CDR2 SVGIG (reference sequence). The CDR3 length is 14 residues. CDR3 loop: CAWRDPGGAYGYTF. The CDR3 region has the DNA TGTGCCTGGAGGGACCCAGGGGGCGCCTATGGCTACACCTTC.

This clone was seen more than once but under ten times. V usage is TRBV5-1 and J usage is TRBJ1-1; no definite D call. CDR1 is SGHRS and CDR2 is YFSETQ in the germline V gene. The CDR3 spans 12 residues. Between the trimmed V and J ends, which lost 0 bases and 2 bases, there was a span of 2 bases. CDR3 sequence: CASSLANTEAFF. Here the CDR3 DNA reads TGCGCCAGCAGCTTGGCAAACACTGAAGCTTTCTTT.

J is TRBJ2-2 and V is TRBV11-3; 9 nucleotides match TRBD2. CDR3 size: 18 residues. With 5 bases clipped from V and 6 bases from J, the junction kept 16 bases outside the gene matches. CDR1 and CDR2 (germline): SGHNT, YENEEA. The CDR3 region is CASSPWTRGGAEAGELFF. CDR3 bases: TGTGCCAGCAGCCCGTGGACTCGCGGGGGGGCCGAAGCCGGGGAGCTGTTTTTT.

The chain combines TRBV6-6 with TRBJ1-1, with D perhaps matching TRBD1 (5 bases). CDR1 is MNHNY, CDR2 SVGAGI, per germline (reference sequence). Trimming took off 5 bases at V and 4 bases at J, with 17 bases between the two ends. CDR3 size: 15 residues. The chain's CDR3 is CASSNRFQGGTEAFF. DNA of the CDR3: TGTGCCAGCAGTAACAGGTTTCAGGGTGGCACTGAAGCTTTCTTT.

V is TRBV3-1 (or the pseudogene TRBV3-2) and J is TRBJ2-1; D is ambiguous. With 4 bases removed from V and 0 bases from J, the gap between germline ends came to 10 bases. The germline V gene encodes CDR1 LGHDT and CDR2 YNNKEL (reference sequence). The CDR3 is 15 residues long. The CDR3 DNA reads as TGTGCCAGCAGCCGTACACGTGGCTCCTACAATGAGCAGTTCTTC. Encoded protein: CASSRTRGSYNEQFF.

As DNA, the CDR3 is TGTGCCAGCAAGGGGCAGGGGGCGTCTTATGGCTACACCTTC. Its protein is CASKGQGASYGYTF. The gene calls are TRBV2 and TRBJ1-2; 8 bases match TRBD1. The CDR3 loop spans 14 amino acids. Germline trimming cut 7 bases from V and 5 bases from J; bases unmatched to any gene: 9. Germline values: CDR1 SNHLY, CDR2 FYNNEI.

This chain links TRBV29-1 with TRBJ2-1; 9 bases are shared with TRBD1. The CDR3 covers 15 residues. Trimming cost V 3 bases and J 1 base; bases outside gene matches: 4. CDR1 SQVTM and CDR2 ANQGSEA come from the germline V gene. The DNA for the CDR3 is TGCAGCGTTGACCGGGGACAGGGTTCCTACAATGAGCAGTTCTTC. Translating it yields CSVDRGQGSYNEQFF.

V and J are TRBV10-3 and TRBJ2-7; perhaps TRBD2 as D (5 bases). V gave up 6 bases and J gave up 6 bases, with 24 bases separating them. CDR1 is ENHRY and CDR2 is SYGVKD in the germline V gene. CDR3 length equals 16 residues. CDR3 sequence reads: CAIRPGVGSPSGEQYF. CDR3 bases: TGTGCCATCAGGCCCGGGGTGGGATCCCCGTCCGGCGAGCAGTACTTC.

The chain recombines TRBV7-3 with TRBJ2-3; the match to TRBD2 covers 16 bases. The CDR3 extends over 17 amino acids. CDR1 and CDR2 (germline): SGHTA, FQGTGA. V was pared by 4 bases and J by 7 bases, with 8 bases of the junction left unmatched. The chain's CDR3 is CASSSSPGLAGGNTQYF. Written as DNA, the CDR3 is TGTGCCAGCAGCTCCTCACCGGGACTAGCGGGGGGGAATACGCAGTATTTT.

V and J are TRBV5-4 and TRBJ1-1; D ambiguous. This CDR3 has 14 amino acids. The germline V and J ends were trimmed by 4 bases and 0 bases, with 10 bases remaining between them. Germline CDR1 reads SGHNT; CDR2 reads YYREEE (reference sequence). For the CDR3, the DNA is TGTGCCAGCAGCCCGTACCACATGAACACTGAAGCTTTCTTT. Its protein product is CASSPYHMNTEAFF.